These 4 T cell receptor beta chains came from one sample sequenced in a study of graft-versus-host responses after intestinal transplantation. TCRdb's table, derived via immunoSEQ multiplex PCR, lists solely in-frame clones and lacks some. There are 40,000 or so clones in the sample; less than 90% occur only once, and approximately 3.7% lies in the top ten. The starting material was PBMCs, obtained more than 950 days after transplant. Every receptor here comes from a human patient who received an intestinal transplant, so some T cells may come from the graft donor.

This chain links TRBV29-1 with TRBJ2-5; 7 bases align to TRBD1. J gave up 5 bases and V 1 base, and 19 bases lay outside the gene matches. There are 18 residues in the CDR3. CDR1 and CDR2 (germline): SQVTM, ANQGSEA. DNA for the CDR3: TGCAGCGTTGAAGGGGTTGTCGAACCTAACAGGGGATTCGAGACCCAGTACTTC. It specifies CSVEGVVEPNRGFETQYF.

In DNA form, the CDR3 reads TGTGCCAGCAGGGCCGGGACAGGGGACTACAATGAGCAGTTCTTC. Encoded protein: CASRAGTGDYNEQFF. The chain links TRBV6-5 to TRBJ2-1; 10 bases align to TRBD1. This CDR3 region has 15 residues. Trimming cost V 6 bases and J 3 bases; bases outside gene matches: 5. CDR1 and CDR2 (germline): MNHEY, SVGAGI.

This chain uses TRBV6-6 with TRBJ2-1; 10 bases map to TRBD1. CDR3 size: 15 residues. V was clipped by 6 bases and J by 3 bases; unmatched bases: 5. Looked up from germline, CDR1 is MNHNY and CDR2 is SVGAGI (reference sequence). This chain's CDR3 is CASSPGTGVYNEQFF. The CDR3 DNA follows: TGTGCCAGCAGCCCCGGGACAGGGGTCTACAATGAGCAGTTCTTC.

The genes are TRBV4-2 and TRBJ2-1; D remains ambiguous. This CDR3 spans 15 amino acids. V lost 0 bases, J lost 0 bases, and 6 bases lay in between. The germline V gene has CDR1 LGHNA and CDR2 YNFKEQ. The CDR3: CASSQEGSSYNEQFF. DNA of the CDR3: TGTGCCAGCAGCCAAGAAGGGTCCTCCTACAATGAGCAGTTCTTC.